These 6 T cell receptor beta chains originate from one sample sequenced in a study of blood T cell repertoires in COVID-19. Generated by immunoSEQ multiplex PCR, the TCRdb table keeps only in-frame clones and is missing some. The table records 95,000 or so clones, over 70% of them present only once. Sequenced: peripheral blood. The receptors were sampled from a man aged 80 or over with active or convalescent COVID-19.

The chain carries TRBV18 and TRBJ1-2, with D possibly being TRBD1 (6 bases). The length of the CDR3 is 14 residues. In germline, CDR1 is KGHSH, CDR2 LQKENI. V was shortened by 2 bases and J by 4 bases, with 11 bases between the two germline ends. The CDR3: CASSPLQGLYGYTF. The CDR3 nucleotides read TGTGCCAGCTCACCATTACAGGGCCTCTATGGCTACACCTTC.

V gene TRBV10-3 combines with J gene TRBJ2-3; 9 nucleotides line up with TRBD2. Germline V CDR1 and CDR2: ENHRY, SYGVKD. The ends lost 8 bases at V and 5 bases at J; junction bases unmatched: 17. There are 17 residues in the CDR3. The DNA of the CDR3 is TGTGCCATCCGAGGGGATGGCGGGGGGGCCAGGGGAGATACGCAGTATTTT. Translation gives CAIRGDGGGARGDTQYF.

The rearrangement uses TRBV29-1 and TRBJ2-7, with 7 bases lining up with TRBD2. V trimming: 6 bases; J trimming: 6 bases; junction bases outside the gene matches: 5. The CDR3 is 11 amino acids. The germline V gene encodes CDR1 SQVTM and CDR2 ANQGSEA. This chain's CDR3 is CSVSSSGEQYF. CDR3 DNA: TGCAGCGTATCCTCTAGCGGCGAGCAGTACTTC.

The rearrangement links TRBV20-1 to TRBJ1-1; D is unclear. CDR3 length equals 11 residues. Germline V gene sequence: CDR1 DFQATT, CDR2 SNEGSKA (reference sequence). With 6 bases removed from V and 7 bases from J, the gap between germline ends came to 12 bases. In nucleotides, the CDR3 is TGCAGTGCCGGGATTAGAGGTGAAGCTTTCTTT. It yields the protein CSAGIRGEAFF.

This clone turned up a few times. The chain is built from TRBV28 and TRBJ1-4; D is possibly TRBD1 (6 bases). The CDR3 loop spans 16 amino acids. Germline CDR1 and CDR2: MDHEN and SYDVKM. Trimming cost V 4 bases and J 3 bases, with 15 bases left between them. DNA of the CDR3: TGTGCCAGCAGTTCCTCTGACAGGACGCCTAATGAAAAACTGTTTTTT. It encodes CASSSSDRTPNEKLFF.

As for this clone: Other DNA sequences in this specimen translate into the identical CDR3. The chain employs TRBV11-2 and TRBJ1-4, with a tentative D call TRBD1 (5 bases). Germline V gene data show CDR1 as SGHAT and CDR2 as FQNNGV. The V and J ends lost 5 bases and 3 bases respectively, with 7 bases between them. There are 13 residues in the CDR3. Here the CDR3 DNA reads TGTGCCAGCAGCCGGGGGGCTAATGAAAAACTGTTTTTT. This sequence encodes CASSRGANEKLFF.